This is a list of T cell receptor beta chains from one sample in a study of T cell repertoires in cytomegalovirus infection. TCRdb reanalysed the reads using MiXCR and keeps one entry per CDR3 protein. The sample lists 800,000 to 950,000 distinct CDR3 sequences, around a third occurring once. These TCRs' antigens remain unknown. Specimen: cultured CD8+ T cells from PBMCs, collected from culture after CMV antigen stimulation. These TCRs come from a human donor in good health (CMV status not recorded). Some clones in this sample may be carry-over from other donors' samples. Both conserved end residues are part of each CDR3. D genes are given only for firm matches. Clone size appears in some rows only: once, few, many, or a class for an expanded clone.

len	abundance	v_gene	j_gene	d_gene	CDR3aa	CDR3nt
20	few	TRBV7-2	TRBJ2-3	.	CASSLPREGQRDIATDTQYF	TGTGCCAGCAGCCTTCCCCGGGAAGGACAGCGGGATATCGCCACAGATACGCAGTATTTT
13	.	TRBV4-1	TRBJ2-3	.	CASSQRSEDTQYF	TGCGCCAGCAGCCAAAGGTCTGAGGATACGCAGTATTTT
14	few	TRBV5-1	TRBJ1-1	TRBD1	CASSYDRVDTEAFF	TGCGCCAGCAGCTACGACAGGGTCGACACTGAAGCTTTCTTT
12	.	TRBV6-1	TRBJ1-1	.	CAGSRTLTEAFF	TGTGCCGGTTCCCGGACTCTCACTGAAGCTTTCTTT
16	few	TRBV7-6	TRBJ2-6	.	CASSSNNSSGANVLTF	TGTGCCAGCAGCTCAAACAACAGCTCTGGGGCCAACGTCCTGACTTTC
19	few	TRBV7-6	TRBJ2-1	TRBD2	CASSYLAGGPDLGYNEQFF	TGTGCCAGCAGCTATCTAGCGGGGGGGCCCGACTTAGGCTACAATGAGCAGTTCTTC
15	few	TRBV10-1	TRBJ2-7	.	CASSESRQGRHEQYF	TGCGCCAGCAGTGAGTCGCGGCAGGGGAGGCACGAGCAGTACTTC
14	few	TRBV7-9	TRBJ1-3	.	CASSGKRGVNTIYF	TGTGCCAGCAGCGGAAAACGGGGGGTAAACACCATATATTTT
17	.	TRBV7-6	TRBJ2-1	TRBD2	CASSSPGLVGAYNEQFF	TGTGCCAGCAGCTCTCCCGGACTAGTGGGGGCCTACAATGAGCAGTTCTTC
15	few	TRBV7-9	TRBJ2-1	TRBD2	CASSPAGLVSYEQFF	TGTGCCAGCAGCCCTGCCGGACTAGTGTCCTATGAGCAGTTCTTC
13	few	TRBV12-3/TRBV12-4	TRBJ1-5	.	CASSLDRIEPQHF	TGTGCCAGCAGTTTGGACAGAATTGAGCCCCAGCATTTT
14	.	TRBV15	TRBJ2-7	.	CATSIGRGRNEQYF	TGTGCCACCAGCATCGGACGGGGCCGGAACGAGCAGTACTTC
13	.	TRBV14	TRBJ1-2	.	CASSQQRNYGYTF	TGTGCCAGCAGCCAACAGAGAAACTATGGCTACACCTTC
16	many	TRBV7-9	TRBJ2-3	.	CASSLLEVLGTDTQYF	TGTGCCAGCAGCCTTCTTGAGGTCCTCGGTACAGATACGCAGTATTTT
17	many	TRBV12-3/TRBV12-4	TRBJ2-3	TRBD2	CASSYLLAGVVTDTQYF	TGTGCCAGCAGCTATCTCCTAGCGGGGGTTGTGACAGATACGCAGTATTTT
13	.	TRBV12-3/TRBV12-4	TRBJ1-4	.	CASSSVPGEKLFF	TGTGCCAGCAGTTCCGTTCCAGGAGAAAAACTGTTTTTT
14	.	TRBV7-7	TRBJ2-5	.	CASSLFQGEETQYF	TGTGCTAGCAGCTTATTCCAGGGAGAAGAGACCCAGTACTTC
13	.	TRBV6-5	TRBJ2-7	.	CASSYSGAAEQYF	TGTGCCAGCAGTTACTCGGGGGCAGCCGAGCAGTACTTC
17	.	TRBV12-5	TRBJ2-3	TRBD1	CASGRIPGTGGTDTQYF	TGTGCTAGTGGCCGAATCCCCGGGACAGGGGGCACAGATACGCAGTATTTT
14	many	TRBV5-4	TRBJ2-3	.	CASASLVCTDTQYF	TGTGCCAGCGCGTCTCTCGTATGCACAGATACGCAGTATTTT
16	.	TRBV12-3/TRBV12-4	TRBJ1-2	.	CASSLDHRGAAGGYTF	TGTGCCAGCAGTTTAGACCATCGGGGCGCGGCGGGGGGCTACACCTTC
15	many	TRBV13	TRBJ1-2	TRBD1	CASSIRQGDNYGYTF	TGTGCCAGCAGCATCCGACAGGGGGATAACTATGGCTACACCTTC
18	few	TRBV7-6	TRBJ1-4	.	CASRPPGGFVATNEKLFF	TGTGCCAGCAGACCCCCCGGGGGATTTGTTGCAACTAATGAAAAACTGTTTTTT
16	few	TRBV24-1	TRBJ2-3	.	CATSDHPWGEADTQYF	TGTGCCACCAGTGACCATCCGTGGGGGGAGGCAGATACGCAGTATTTT
14	.	TRBV27	TRBJ1-5	.	CASRGHYGNQPQHF	TGTGCCAGCAGGGGACACTACGGCAATCAGCCCCAGCATTTT
16	.	TRBV7-9	TRBJ2-7	TRBD2	CASSLSGGTAPYEQYF	TGTGCCAGCAGCTTGTCGGGGGGGACCGCACCCTACGAGCAGTACTTC
16	few	TRBV12-3/TRBV12-4	TRBJ1-3	TRBD1	CASILRGTPSGNTIYF	TGTGCCAGCATTCTCAGGGGGACACCCTCTGGAAACACCATATATTTT
16	.	TRBV7-9	TRBJ1-2	TRBD1	CASSGQGGAANYGYTF	TGTGCCAGCAGCGGCCAGGGGGGAGCAGCTAACTATGGCTACACCTTC
14	many	TRBV7-2	TRBJ1-1	.	CASSLRKGVTEAFF	TGTGCCAGCAGCTTAAGGAAAGGGGTCACTGAAGCTTTCTTT
14	.	TRBV20-1	TRBJ2-7	TRBD2	CSARTAGGIYEQYF	TGCAGTGCTAGAACAGCGGGGGGGATTTACGAGCAGTACTTC
15	.	TRBV4-3	TRBJ2-2	TRBD2	CASSLGTSGVGELFF	TGCGCCAGCAGCCTCGGGACTAGCGGGGTCGGGGAGCTGTTTTTT
14	few	TRBV27	TRBJ1-1	TRBD1	CASRGDRVNTEAFF	TGTGCCAGCAGGGGGGACAGGGTGAACACTGAAGCTTTCTTT
18	.	TRBV4-1	TRBJ2-2	TRBD1	CASSQSEQGFSYTGELFF	TGCGCCAGCAGCCAATCGGAACAGGGGTTTTCTTACACCGGGGAGCTGTTTTTT
19	few	TRBV2	TRBJ1-1	.	CASRDAVGTQDSLNTEAFF	TGTGCCAGCAGGGACGCCGTCGGGACGCAGGATAGTTTGAACACTGAAGCTTTCTTT
14	.	TRBV5-1	TRBJ2-1	.	CASSLEAGPNEQFF	TGCGCCAGCAGCTTGGAAGCAGGTCCCAATGAGCAGTTCTTC
15	few	TRBV6-1	TRBJ1-5	.	CASSDLKNSNQPQHF	TGTGCCAGCAGTGATCTCAAAAATAGCAATCAGCCCCAGCATTTT
18	.	TRBV5-5	TRBJ1-2	.	CASSRGRGRTLENYGYTF	TGTGCCAGCAGCCGCGGGCGTGGTCGGACCCTTGAAAACTATGGCTACACCTTC
14	many	TRBV6-5	TRBJ1-5	.	CASSYLGRGQPQHF	TGTGCCAGCAGTTACCTCGGCCGAGGTCAGCCCCAGCATTTT
15	.	TRBV3-1	TRBJ2-1	TRBD2	CASSAGVSSYNEQFF	TGTGCCAGCAGCGCGGGGGTGAGCTCCTACAATGAGCAGTTCTTC
16	.	TRBV12-5	TRBJ1-2	.	CASGLGQAGAIYGYTF	TGTGCTAGTGGTTTGGGACAGGCGGGGGCTATCTATGGCTACACCTTC
11	.	TRBV29-1	TRBJ1-1	.	CSGKLNTEAFF	TGCAGCGGTAAATTGAACACTGAAGCTTTCTTT
15	many	TRBV7-6	TRBJ2-3	TRBD1	CASSLGGQGGDTQYF	TGTGCCAGCAGCTTAGGAGGACAGGGAGGAGATACGCAGTATTTT
13	.	TRBV19	TRBJ2-7	.	CASSILQGYEQYF	TGTGCCAGTAGTATCCTACAGGGCTACGAGCAGTACTTC
11	.	TRBV5-4	TRBJ2-1	TRBD2	CASSVGLLKFF	TGTGCCAGCAGCGTGGGACTACTGAAGTTCTTC
15	.	TRBV5-4	TRBJ2-2	TRBD1	CASSGGTGVTGELFF	TGTGCCAGCAGCGGCGGGACAGGGGTCACCGGGGAGCTGTTTTTT
16	.	TRBV11-2	TRBJ2-4	TRBD2	CASSLEPSGAKNIQYF	TGTGCCAGCAGCTTAGAACCTAGCGGGGCCAAAAACATTCAGTACTTC